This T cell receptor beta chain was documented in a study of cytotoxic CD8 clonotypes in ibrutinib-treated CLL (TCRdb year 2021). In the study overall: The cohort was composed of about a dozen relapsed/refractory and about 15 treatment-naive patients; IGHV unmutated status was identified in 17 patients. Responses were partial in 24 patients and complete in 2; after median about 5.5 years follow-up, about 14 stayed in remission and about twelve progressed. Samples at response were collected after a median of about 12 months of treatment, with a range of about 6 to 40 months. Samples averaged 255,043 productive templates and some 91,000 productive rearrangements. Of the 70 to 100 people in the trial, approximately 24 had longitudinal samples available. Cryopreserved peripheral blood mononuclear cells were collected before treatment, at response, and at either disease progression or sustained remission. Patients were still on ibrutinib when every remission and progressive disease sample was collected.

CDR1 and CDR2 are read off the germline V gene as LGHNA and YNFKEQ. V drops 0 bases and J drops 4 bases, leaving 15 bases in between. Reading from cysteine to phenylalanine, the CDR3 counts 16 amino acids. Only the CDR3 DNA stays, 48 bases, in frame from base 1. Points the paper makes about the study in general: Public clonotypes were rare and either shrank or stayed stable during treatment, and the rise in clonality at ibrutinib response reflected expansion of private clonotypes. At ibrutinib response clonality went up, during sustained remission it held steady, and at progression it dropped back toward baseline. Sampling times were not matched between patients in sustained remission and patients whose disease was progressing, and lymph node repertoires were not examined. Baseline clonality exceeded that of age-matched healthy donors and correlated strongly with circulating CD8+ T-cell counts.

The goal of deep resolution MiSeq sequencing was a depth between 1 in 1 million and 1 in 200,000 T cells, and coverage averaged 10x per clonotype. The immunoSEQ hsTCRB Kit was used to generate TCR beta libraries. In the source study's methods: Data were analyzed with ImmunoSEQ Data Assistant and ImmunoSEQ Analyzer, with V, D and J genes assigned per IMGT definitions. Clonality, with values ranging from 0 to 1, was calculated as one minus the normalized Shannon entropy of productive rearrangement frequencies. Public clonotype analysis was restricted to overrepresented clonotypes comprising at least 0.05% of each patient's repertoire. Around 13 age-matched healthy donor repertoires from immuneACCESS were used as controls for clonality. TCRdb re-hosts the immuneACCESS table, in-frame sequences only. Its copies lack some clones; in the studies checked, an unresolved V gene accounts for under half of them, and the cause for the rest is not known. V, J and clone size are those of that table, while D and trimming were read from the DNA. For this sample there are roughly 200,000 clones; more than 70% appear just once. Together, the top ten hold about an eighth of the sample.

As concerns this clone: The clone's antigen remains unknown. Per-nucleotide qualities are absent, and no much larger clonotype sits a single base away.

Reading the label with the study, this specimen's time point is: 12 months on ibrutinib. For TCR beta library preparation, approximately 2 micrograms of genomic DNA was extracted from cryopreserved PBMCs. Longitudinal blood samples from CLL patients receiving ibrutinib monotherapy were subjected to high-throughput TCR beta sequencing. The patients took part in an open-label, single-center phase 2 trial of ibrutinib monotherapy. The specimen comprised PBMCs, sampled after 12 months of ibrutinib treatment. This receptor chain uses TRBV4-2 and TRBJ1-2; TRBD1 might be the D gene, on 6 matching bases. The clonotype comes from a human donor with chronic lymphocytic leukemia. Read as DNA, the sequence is TGTGCCAGCAGCCAAGATTTAGGGGGGTCGGGCTATGGCTACACCTTC. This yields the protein CASSQDLGGSGYGYTF.